Given below is one TCR beta chain in context. The source of the sample is a study of cytomegalovirus exposure and HLA in healthy donors. The germline V gene encodes CDR1 LNHDA and CDR2 SQIVND (reference sequence). The length of the CDR3 is 14 residues. V dropped 0 bases and J dropped 7 bases, with 12 bases sitting between them. The PCR had 60 Vbeta and 13 Jbeta primers. Clones were read by immunoSEQ multiplex PCR, and TCRdb kept only the in-frame ones, dropping some. Among tens of thousands of clones, roughly 65% were seen once, and the ten largest hold less than 15%. This clonotype originated in a male donor in good health and CMV-seropositive. The V and J genes are TRBV19 and TRBJ1-2, with a tentative D call TRBD1 (5 bases). The sample was PBMCs. The CDR3 nucleotides read TGTGCCAGTAGTATAGACTTCGTCGGGGGTGGCTACACCTTC. This gives the protein CASSIDFVGGGYTF.